The clone carrying this T cell receptor beta chain was recorded at least ten times. Antigen unknown. These data originate in a study of neurological immune-mediated disorders. Study conclusions and caveats: According to phylogenetic grouping, one related-CDR3 cluster, a possible signature, contained the repertoires of 18 of 34 multiple sclerosis patients.

This CDR3 has 12 amino acids. The V end was cut by 2 bases, the J end by 5 bases, with 5 bases between. CDR1 and CDR2 from the germline V gene are SGHRS and YFSETQ. TCRdb fed the 5' RACE reads into MiXCR, producing one record per CDR3 protein. The table has tens of thousands of distinct CDR3 sequences, over 3.5% seen once. Source material: PBMCs. The sequence was collected from a man aged 55-75 years with multiple sclerosis. The chain combines TRBV5-1 with TRBJ2-1; D uncertain. The CDR3 spells CASSFLNNEQFF. DNA for the CDR3: TGCGCCAGCAGCTTCTTAAACAATGAGCAGTTCTTC.